Presented here are 18 T cell receptor beta chains from one specimen sequenced in a study of T cells after yellow fever vaccination. From the 5' RACE reads, TCRdb called clonotypes with MiXCR, one entry per CDR3 protein. The sample records 610,000 or so distinct CDR3 sequences, around an eighth being singletons. Material: PBMCs, obtained on the day of the yellow fever booster vaccination. The receptors come from a man between 25 and 39 years old who received the YFV17D yellow fever vaccine.

This chain uses TRBV20-1 with TRBJ2-1; TRBD1 is a possible D gene (6 bases). V was clipped by 0 bases and J by 8 bases, with 17 bases between them. Per germline, CDR1 DFQATT and CDR2 SNEGSKA (reference sequence). The CDR3 extends over 15 amino acids. The DNA for the CDR3 is TGCAGTGCTAGAGATCCCACAGCAGGGGTCGATGAGCAGTTCTTC. Its translation: CSARDPTAGVDEQFF.

V is TRBV21-1 and J is TRBJ2-7; the table's D call of TRBD1 was not tested on the DNA. TRBV21-1 is flagged as a pseudogene. There are 16 residues in the CDR3. CDR3 region: CASSQTKQGGSREQYF. In DNA form, the CDR3 reads TGTGCCAGCAGCCAAACTAAACAGGGTGGGTCGCGAGAGCAGTACTTC.

The table lists this clonotype with a few counts. V and J are TRBV6-5 and TRBJ2-5; maybe TRBD1 (6 bases). Trimming took off 2 bases at V and 0 bases at J, with 10 bases between the two ends. There are 15 residues in the CDR3. CDR1 is MNHEY and CDR2 is SVGAGI in the germline V gene. CDR3 protein: CASSYSRDNQETQYF. CDR3 DNA sequence: TGTGCCAGCAGTTACAGTAGGGACAACCAAGAGACCCAGTACTTC.

This clonotype was counted at least ten times. The V call is TRBV5-1, the J call TRBJ2-7; 8 positions match TRBD1. The germline V gene has CDR1 SGHRS and CDR2 YFSETQ. The V gene end was trimmed by 0 bases and the J gene end by 3 bases; junction bases not matched to a gene: 2. The CDR3 is 14 residues long. The CDR3 here is CASSLAGTGYEQYF. DNA for the CDR3: TGCGCCAGCAGCTTGGCCGGGACAGGCTACGAGCAGTACTTC.

The V gene is TRBV10-3, the J gene TRBJ1-1, with D maybe TRBD1 (6 bases). Looked up from germline, CDR1 is ENHRY and CDR2 is SYGVKD. CDR3 length equals 15 residues. V was cut by 6 bases and J by 5 bases, with 19 bases left in between. The CDR3 loop is CAIRDPDQRGTEAFF. The CDR3 nucleotides read TGTGCCATCAGAGACCCGGACCAAAGGGGGACTGAAGCTTTCTTT.

The chain uses TRBV7-9 and TRBJ2-7, with a weak D call TRBD1 (6 bases). This CDR3 has 12 amino acids. Trimming took 5 bases from V and 8 from J, leaving 13 bases between them. Germline V gene data show CDR1 as SEHNR and CDR2 as FQNEAQ (reference sequence). The CDR3 DNA sequence: TGTGCCAGCAGCACAAACAGGGACAAGCAGTACTTC. Translated: CASSTNRDKQYF.

This chain joins TRBV3-1 and TRBJ2-1; D remains unclear. From germline, CDR1 is LGHDT and CDR2 YNNKEL (reference sequence). The CDR3 is made up of 13 amino acids. V was shortened by 1 base and J by 13 bases, with 14 bases between the two germline ends. As DNA, the CDR3 is TGTGCCAGCAGCCAAGCGGCAGGTAATTCTCAGTTCTTC. Translated, it gives CASSQAAGNSQFF.

The sample holds a few counts of this clonotype. The gene calls are TRBV28 and TRBJ2-5; D might be TRBD1 or TRBD2, each matching 7 bases. This CDR3 has 15 amino acids. The V gene's germline CDR1 is MDHEN and CDR2 SYDVKM. The V end lost 8 bases, the J end lost 5 bases, and 21 bases lay between the germline ends. The CDR3 protein is CASASPSGGVETQYF. Written as DNA, the CDR3 is TGTGCCAGCGCCTCTCCCTCAGGGGGGGTGGAGACCCAGTACTTC.

This clonotype was seen more than once but under ten times. The chain couples TRBV20-1 to TRBJ2-5; D is unresolved. This CDR3 is built from 13 residues. CDR1 and CDR2 (germline): DFQATT, SNEGSKA (reference sequence). V dropped 5 bases and J dropped 2 bases, with 12 bases sitting between them. The CDR3: CSAFLARQETQYF. CDR3 nucleotide sequence: TGCAGTGCTTTTCTGGCCAGGCAAGAGACCCAGTACTTC.

The rearrangement uses TRBV5-1 and TRBJ2-7; D gene uncertain. This CDR3 comprises 12 residues. Trimming pared 6 bases from V and 5 bases from J, leaving 12 bases between. CDR1 SGHRS and CDR2 YFSETQ come from the germline V gene. The CDR3 region is CASTNLVNEQYF. The DNA of the CDR3 is TGCGCCAGCACGAATCTAGTAAACGAGCAGTACTTC.

This clonotype was found many times. The genes are TRBV12-3 or TRBV12-4 and TRBJ1-2; D is possibly TRBD1 (5 bases). V dropped 6 bases and J dropped 7 bases, with 18 bases sitting between them. This CDR3 comprises 14 residues. DNA for the CDR3: TGTGCCAGCAGCCAATCTCGGGTGGGGCCTGGCTACACCTTC. It specifies CASSQSRVGPGYTF.

This sequence joins TRBV28 and TRBJ2-7; 8 bases are a match to TRBD2. Germline CDR1 reads MDHEN; CDR2 reads SYDVKM. This CDR3 is built from 18 residues. J gave up 2 bases and V 6 bases, and 18 bases lay outside the gene matches. The CDR3 loop reads CASSLRGGFTSVAYEQYF. CDR3 bases: TGTGCCAGCAGCCTCCGGGGGGGCTTCACAAGCGTGGCCTACGAGCAGTACTTC.

The chain combines TRBV7-2 with TRBJ2-3; D remains unclear. The CDR3 is 15 amino acids. Trimming removed 0 bases from V and 1 base from J, with 8 bases in between. CDR1 SGHTA and CDR2 FQGNSA come from the germline V gene. CDR3 DNA: TGTGCCAGCAGCTTAGCGACGACCGGCACAGATACGCAGTATTTT. Its translation is CASSLATTGTDTQYF.

This clonotype showed up just a few times. This chain joins TRBV7-3 and TRBJ2-3, with 10 bases that match TRBD2. J lost 1 base, V lost 5 bases, and 6 bases had no gene match. The CDR3 is made up of 16 amino acids. Germline loops: CDR1 SGHTA, CDR2 FQGTGA. As DNA, the CDR3 is TGTGCCAGCAGCCCCTCCGGGACTAGCGGCACAGATACGCAGTATTTT. Protein sequence: CASSPSGTSGTDTQYF.

This clonotype was found a few times. CDR3 loop: CASSRLGGRGEQFF. CDR3 bases: TGTGCCAGCAGCCGACTGGGGGGGAGAGGTGAGCAGTTCTTC. The V gene is TRBV14, the J gene TRBJ2-1, with 7 bases matching TRBD2. Germline CDR1 is SGHDN and CDR2 is FVKESK. The CDR3 runs to 14 residues. The ends lost 4 bases at V and 9 bases at J; junction bases unmatched: 9.

This clonotype was seen only a few times. V is TRBV3-1 and J is TRBJ2-7; TRBD1 matches 7 bases. J was trimmed by 4 bases and V by 1 base; bases with no gene match: 10. CDR3 length: 16 amino acids. Germline values: CDR1 LGHDT, CDR2 YNNKEL (reference sequence). As DNA, the CDR3 is TGTGCCAGCAGCCAAGTCCCTACAGGGGCCCCTTACGAGCAGTACTTC. It codes for CASSQVPTGAPYEQYF.

V gene TRBV7-9 combines with J gene TRBJ1-5, with 7 bases fitting TRBD1. Trimming took 5 bases from V and 7 from J; bases not matched to a gene: 8. The CDR3 sequence is 14 residues long. Germline loops: CDR1 SEHNR, CDR2 FQNEAQ (reference sequence). CDR3 coding DNA: TGTGCCAGCAGCCCCACAGGGGTTCAGCAGCCCCAGCATTTT. Residues: CASSPTGVQQPQHF.

The chain employs TRBV7-9 and TRBJ2-7; D is perhaps TRBD2 (5 bases). Trimming cost V 4 bases and J 3 bases, with 13 bases left between them. This CDR3 spans 14 amino acids. CDR1 SEHNR and CDR2 FQNEAQ come from the germline V gene (reference sequence). The CDR3 bases are TGTGCCAGCAGCTCTAGATACGGGAACTACGAGCAGTACTTC. Translation: CASSSRYGNYEQYF.